This TCR beta chain was sequenced in a study of beta chain features in type 1 diabetes. Study context: Researchers looked at some 99 million sorted cells across all samples.

Investigators reverse transcribed all isolated RNA, so they sequenced expressed TCRB transcripts. For naive, central memory and regulatory T cell samples, reads averaged around 3.8 million. Measured with immunoSEQ multiplex PCR; TCRdb has only the in-frame clones, and not every one. This repertoire shows 350,000 to 450,000 clones, approximately 15% found once; its top ten account for 0.035% to 0.045%. Cells sorted by CD45RO/CCR7/CD25/CD127/CD95/CD27 comprised CD4+ naive, central memory, regulatory and stem cell-like memory cells. CDR1 is MNHEY and CDR2 is SVGAGI in the germline V gene. There are 13 residues in the CDR3. The V end lost 6 bases, the J end lost 8 bases, and 13 bases lay between the germline ends. Findings of the study overall: Type 1 diabetes patients had TCRB CDR3s that were shorter (moderately but significantly so) in all four CD4+ subsets.

Remarks on this clone: Its antigen is unidentified.

Sequenced material: naive CD4+ T cells from blood. V is TRBV6-5 and J is TRBJ1-4, with D uncertain. The receptor was isolated from a man aged 30 to 39 in good health. CDR3: CASRPGAVEKLFF. CDR3 nucleotide sequence: TGTGCCAGCAGGCCGGGCGCGGTCGAAAAACTGTTTTTT.